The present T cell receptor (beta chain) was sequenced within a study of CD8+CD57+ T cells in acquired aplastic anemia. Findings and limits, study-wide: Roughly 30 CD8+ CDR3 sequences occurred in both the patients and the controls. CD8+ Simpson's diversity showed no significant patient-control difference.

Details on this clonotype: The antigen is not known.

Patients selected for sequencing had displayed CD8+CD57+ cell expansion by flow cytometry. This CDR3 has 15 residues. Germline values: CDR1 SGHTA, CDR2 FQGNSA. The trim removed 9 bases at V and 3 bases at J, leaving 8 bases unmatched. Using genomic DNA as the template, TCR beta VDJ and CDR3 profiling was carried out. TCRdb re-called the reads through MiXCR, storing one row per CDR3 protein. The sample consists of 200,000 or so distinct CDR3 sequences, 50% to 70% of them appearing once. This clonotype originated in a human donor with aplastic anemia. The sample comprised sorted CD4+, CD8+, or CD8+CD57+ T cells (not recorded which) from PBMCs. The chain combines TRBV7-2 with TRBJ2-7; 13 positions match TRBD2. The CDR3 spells CASSMTSGGNYEQYF. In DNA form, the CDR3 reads TGTGCCAGTAGTATGACTAGCGGGGGGAACTACGAGCAGTACTTC. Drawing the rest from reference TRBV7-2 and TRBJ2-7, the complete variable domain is GAGVSQSPSNKVTEKGKDVELRCDPISGHTALYWYRQSLGQGLEFLIYFQGNSAPDKSGLPSDRFSAERTGGSVSTLTIQRTQQEDSAVYLCASSMTSGGNYEQYFGPGTRLTVT.